These 14 T cell receptor beta chains share one sample of origin, sequenced in a study of OX40 agonist ivuxolimab in advanced cancers. Sequenced by immunoSEQ multiplex PCR; TCRdb stores in-frame clones only, minus some. The data show about 50,000 clones, roughly 83% seen once. The starting material was CD4+ or CD8+ T cells sorted from blood, obtained in a trial of the OX40 agonist ivuxolimab. Source of these receptors: an adult with an advanced solid tumor such as melanoma, head and neck, liver or kidney cancer.

V is TRBV15 and J is TRBJ2-1; 9 bases align to TRBD2. This CDR3 has 16 amino acids. V dropped 0 bases and J dropped 7; count of bases not matched to a gene: 7. CDR1 is LNHNV and CDR2 is YYDKDF in the germline V gene (reference sequence). CDR3 nucleotides: TGTGCCACCAGCAGAGATCTGGCGGGAGGGTATAATGAGCAGTTCTTC. Translating gives CATSRDLAGGYNEQFF.

The CDR3 coding sequence is TGTGCCAGCAGCAAATATACCCTACCGAACACTGAAGCTTTCTTT. As protein: CASSKYTLPNTEAFF. J is TRBJ1-1 and V is TRBV5-6; D is undetermined. The CDR3 runs to 15 residues. The germline V and J ends were trimmed by 4 bases and 1 base, with 14 bases remaining between them. Looked up from germline, CDR1 is SGHDT and CDR2 is YYEEEE. The variable domain in full, completed from reference TRBV5-6 and TRBJ1-1, reads DAGVTQSPTHLIKTRGQQVTLRCSPKSGHDTVSWYQQALGQGPQFIFQYYEEEERQRGNFPDRFSGHQFPNYSSELNVNALLLGDSALYLCASSKYTLPNTEAFFGQGTRLTVV.

This clone has a single count. The J gene is TRBJ2-3, the V gene TRBV2; D possibly corresponds to TRBD2 (5 bases). Germline values: CDR1 SNHLY, CDR2 FYNNEI. Trimming removed 1 base from V and 10 bases from J, with 9 bases in between. This CDR3 contains 12 residues. CDR3 in DNA: TGTGCCAGCAGTGAAGGGGCCGGGGCGCAGTATTTT. It specifies CASSEGAGAQYF.

This sequence joins TRBV25-1 and TRBJ2-4; D not certain. CDR1 is MGHDK, CDR2 SYGVNS, per germline. The CDR3 is 13 residues long. V was cut by 10 bases and J by 1 base, with 11 bases left in between. CDR3 region: CAIMGEAKNIQYF. CDR3 DNA: TGTGCCATCATGGGTGAGGCCAAAAACATTCAGTACTTC.

This clone was seen a handful of times. The chain recombines TRBV7-2 with TRBJ1-5; D unclear. With 1 base removed from V and 3 bases from J, the gap between germline ends came to 1 base. The CDR3 loop spans 12 amino acids. Per germline, CDR1 SGHTA and CDR2 FQGNSA. DNA for the CDR3: TGTGCCAGCAGCTTAGACAATCAGCCCCAGCATTTT. Translated: CASSLDNQPQHF.

This clone was recorded once. The chain recombines TRBV14 with TRBJ2-5; 8 nucleotides line up with TRBD2. CDR3 length: 18 residues. Trimming at V came to 1 base and at J to 4 bases, leaving 14 bases not matched to a gene. Per germline, CDR1 SGHDN and CDR2 FVKESK. CDR3 protein: CASSQVHFSGKGRETQYF. In DNA, the CDR3 is TGTGCCAGCAGCCAAGTCCACTTTAGCGGGAAGGGTCGAGAGACCCAGTACTTC. The whole variable domain, remainder taken from reference TRBV14 and TRBJ2-5, is EAGVTQFPSHSVIEKGQTVTLRCDPISGHDNLYWYRRVMGKEIKFLLHFVKESKQDESGMPNNRFLAERTGGTYSTLKVQPAELEDSGVYFCASSQVHFSGKGRETQYFGPGTRLLVL.

The table lists this clone with a count of one. The V call is TRBV28, the J call TRBJ1-1, with a possible D match to TRBD1 (6 bases). The ends were cut back, 8 bases at V and 0 bases at J, with 13 bases in the middle. Per the germline V gene, CDR1 is MDHEN and CDR2 is SYDVKM. This CDR3 is 14 amino acids long. Here the CDR3 DNA reads TGTGCCAGCCTTTGGGGGGGGCTGAACACTGAAGCTTTCTTT. It encodes CASLWGGLNTEAFF.

The CDR3 sequence is CASSVQPNTEAFF. The CDR3 nucleotides read TGTGCCAGCAGCGTCCAACCGAACACTGAAGCTTTCTTT. The V call is TRBV9, the J call TRBJ1-1; D gene ambiguous. The V gene's germline CDR1 is SGDLS and CDR2 YYNGEE. The CDR3 has 13 amino acids. V was pared by 2 bases and J by 1 base, with 6 bases between. Full variable domain (rest looked up from reference TRBV9 and TRBJ1-1): DSGVTQTPKHLITATGQRVTLRCSPRSGDLSVYWYQQSLDQGLQFLIQYYNGEERAKGNILERFSAQQFPDLHSELNLSSLELGDSALYFCASSVQPNTEAFFGQGTRLTVV.

V is TRBV7-9 and J is TRBJ2-5; 9 nucleotides line up with TRBD2. V shed 6 bases, J shed 5 bases, and the junction held 4 bases outside the gene matches. The CDR3 runs 13 residues. Germline lookup yields CDR1 SEHNR and CDR2 FQNEAQ (reference sequence). CDR3 region: CASSAGGSETQYF. As DNA, the CDR3 is TGTGCCAGCAGTGCGGGGGGGTCCGAGACCCAGTACTTC.

The rearrangement uses TRBV19 and TRBJ1-2; TRBD1 might be the D (6 bases). The CDR3 is 14 residues long. V gave up 6 bases and J gave up 4 bases, with 15 bases separating them. Germline V gene data show CDR1 as LNHDA and CDR2 as SQIVND (reference sequence). The CDR3 DNA sequence: TGTGCCAGTAGCCGGGACGGGGGGCTCTATGGCTACACCTTC. Its translation is CASSRDGGLYGYTF.

This clone appeared a single time. The chain combines TRBV7-8 with TRBJ2-1; tentatively, D is TRBD2 (6 bases). There are 15 residues in the CDR3. Germline assignment: CDR1 SGHVS and CDR2 FQNEAQ. V was clipped by 5 bases and J by 7 bases, with 18 bases between them. The CDR3 DNA follows: TGTGCCAGCAGCCCGCACCTAGCGACGGTGAATGAGCAGTTCTTC. It codes for CASSPHLATVNEQFF.

This rearrangement joins TRBV11-2 to TRBJ2-7; D may be TRBD1 (6 bases). V was shortened by 3 bases and J by 2 bases, with 14 bases between the two germline ends. The CDR3 totals 15 residues. The germline CDR1 and CDR2 sequences are SGHAT and FQNNGV. The CDR3 sequence: CASSFGQPPTYEQYF. The CDR3 DNA follows: TGTGCCAGCAGCTTTGGACAGCCCCCTACCTACGAGCAGTACTTC.

Of note for this clone: At one end the junction does not follow the germline gene, possibly because of a read error. The chain links TRBV28 to TRBJ2-2; 7 nucleotides line up with TRBD1. Germline CDR1 reads MDHEN; CDR2 reads SYDVKM. The CDR3 length is 13 residues. CDR3 region: CASSFKGAGGLFF. In nucleotides, the CDR3 is TGTGCCAGCAGTTTTAAAGGGGCAGGGGGGCTGTTTTTT.

The CDR3 coding sequence is TGTGCCAGCAGTCGGAAAAGGGGACTAGAGGGCACCGGGGAGCTGTTTTTT. It yields the protein CASSRKRGLEGTGELFF. The V call is TRBV28, the J call TRBJ2-2, with TRBD2 matching over 8 bases. Germline V gives CDR1 MDHEN, CDR2 SYDVKM. Germline trimming cut 5 bases from V and 4 bases from J; bases unmatched to any gene: 12. This CDR3 is 17 amino acids long.